A single sample gave rise to the 28 T cell receptor beta chains below, sequenced in a study of control samples from healthy donors and cancer patients. Here immunoSEQ multiplex PCR was the method, and the copy in TCRdb shows in-frame clones only, minus some. This sample has about 70,000 clones, with approximately 88% found just once. The sequencing sample was made of PBMCs. Receptors were obtained from a woman between 45 and 60 years old with lung cancer.

V gene TRBV10-1 combines with J gene TRBJ1-1, with 8 bases matching TRBD1. Germline V gene lookup returns CDR1 WNHNN and CDR2 SYGVQD (reference sequence). Trimming at V came to 3 bases and at J to 7 bases, leaving 10 bases not matched to a gene. The CDR3 runs 15 residues. The CDR3 sequence: CASSDTDREGYEAFF. The CDR3 region has the DNA TGCGCCAGCAGTGACACGGACAGGGAAGGGTATGAAGCTTTCTTT.

The chain has TRBV6-2 or TRBV6-3 and TRBJ1-2; 9 nucleotides match TRBD1. This CDR3 is built from 15 residues. The V gene end was trimmed by 4 bases and the J gene end by 4 bases; junction bases not matched to a gene: 7. Germline-derived CDR1 and CDR2 are MNHEY and SVGEGT. CDR3 residues: CASSSYGTGIYGYTF. The DNA of the CDR3 is TGTGCCAGCAGTTCCTACGGGACAGGGATCTATGGCTACACCTTC.

The rearrangement links TRBV18 to TRBJ2-5, with 10 bases identical to TRBD1. Unmatched junction bases numbered 3, after V lost 3 bases and J lost 5 bases. Germline V gives CDR1 KGHSH, CDR2 LQKENI. This CDR3 is 14 amino acids long. CDR3 bases: TGTGCCAGCTCACCGACAGGGGGCTGGGAGACCCAGTACTTC. It yields the protein CASSPTGGWETQYF.

This chain uses TRBV30 with TRBJ2-2, with D perhaps TRBD1 or TRBD2 (6 bases each). CDR1 and CDR2 (germline): GTSNPN, SVGIG (reference sequence). Between the trimmed V and J ends, which lost 5 bases and 4 bases, there was a span of 14 bases. CDR3 size: 14 residues. This chain's CDR3 is CAWGGTRGTGELFF. Here the CDR3 DNA reads TGTGCCTGGGGGGGGACAAGAGGCACCGGGGAGCTGTTTTTT.

The V and J genes are TRBV6-2 or TRBV6-3 and TRBJ2-1; 14 bases are shared with TRBD2. This CDR3 contains 20 residues. With V trimmed by 2 bases and J by 2 bases, 11 bases remained unmatched. Germline V lookup: CDR1 MNHEY, CDR2 SVGEGT. The CDR3 DNA is TGTGCCAGCAGTTACCCGACTAGCGGGGGGGCACTAGGTACCTACAATGAGCAGTTCTTC. Translating it yields CASSYPTSGGALGTYNEQFF.

This clone has only a few counts. The rearrangement joins TRBV7-9 to TRBJ1-2; no definite D call. The germline V and J ends were trimmed by 0 bases and 4 bases, with 9 bases remaining between them. The germline V gene encodes CDR1 SEHNR and CDR2 FQNEAQ (reference sequence). This CDR3 is built from 14 residues. For the CDR3, the DNA is TGTGCCAGCAGCTTAGCTGGTTCCGCCTATGGCTACACCTTC. It translates to CASSLAGSAYGYTF.

The V and J genes are TRBV10-3 and TRBJ2-1; TRBD1 aligns across 8 bases. V lost 5 bases and J lost 8; bases outside the gene matches: 2. Germline-derived CDR1 and CDR2 are ENHRY and SYGVKD. The CDR3 is made up of 12 amino acids. Written as DNA, the CDR3 is TGTGCCATCAGTTCGACAGGGGATGAGCAGTTCTTC. It codes for CAISSTGDEQFF.

The chain carries TRBV12-5 and TRBJ1-6, with D tentatively TRBD1 (6 bases). Germline CDR1 reads LGHNT; CDR2 reads FRNRAP. The CDR3 runs to 16 residues. Trimming cost V 3 bases and J 6 bases, with 15 bases left between them. The CDR3 nucleotides read TGTGCTAGTGGTTTTATTTTTCAGGGGTCTAATTCACCCCTCCACTTT. Translated: CASGFIFQGSNSPLHF.

The V call is TRBV11-3, the J call TRBJ2-7; a possible D gene is TRBD1 (5 bases). The ends were cut back, 1 base at V and 2 bases at J, with 6 bases in the middle. CDR3 size: 13 residues. Germline V CDR1 and CDR2: SGHNT, YENEEA. The CDR3 is CASSLVQAYEQYF. CDR3 DNA: TGTGCCAGCAGCTTAGTACAGGCCTACGAGCAGTACTTC.

This rearrangement joins TRBV12-3 or TRBV12-4 to TRBJ2-5; no clear D gene. The CDR3 loop spans 11 amino acids. Trimming stripped 6 bases from V and 1 base from J, with 3 bases between. The CDR3 loop is CASSIQETQYF. Written as DNA, the CDR3 is TGTGCCAGCAGCATCCAAGAGACCCAGTACTTC.

The chain employs TRBV5-1 and TRBJ1-4; TRBD1 matches at 9 bases. J gave up 8 bases and V 0 bases, and 5 bases lay outside the gene matches. The CDR3 covers 15 residues. Germline assignment: CDR1 SGHRS and CDR2 YFSETQ. Here the CDR3 reads CASSLVGTGNEKLFF. The CDR3 DNA is TGCGCCAGCAGCTTGGTGGGGACAGGGAACGAAAAACTGTTTTTT. The whole variable domain, filled in from reference TRBV5-1 and TRBJ1-4, reads KAGVTQTPRYLIKTRGQQVTLSCSPISGHRSVSWYQQTPGQGLQFLFEYFSETQRNKGNFPGRFSGRQFSNSRSEMNVSTLELGDSALYLCASSLVGTGNEKLFFGSGTQLSVL.

The CDR3 spells CATQSDRGTEAFF. Written as DNA, the CDR3 is TGTGCCACCCAATCGGACAGGGGAACTGAAGCTTTCTTT. This chain uses TRBV24-1 with TRBJ1-1, with TRBD1 identical over 9 bases. The CDR3 runs 13 residues. Trimming removed 9 bases from V and 5 bases from J; junction bases left unmatched: 6. CDR1 is KGHDR and CDR2 is SFDVKD in the germline V gene.

The chain uses TRBV6-2 or TRBV6-3 and TRBJ1-4; D is unresolved. Trimming pared 6 bases from V and 0 bases from J, leaving 11 bases between. The CDR3 spans 15 residues. Germline values: CDR1 MNHEY, CDR2 SVGEGT. In nucleotides, the CDR3 is TGTGCCAGCAGCGGCCGGATCGCAACTAATGAAAAACTGTTTTTT. It encodes CASSGRIATNEKLFF.

This clone was seen only a few times. The V and J genes are TRBV5-5 and TRBJ1-5; TRBD1 aligns across 7 bases. Germline values: CDR1 SGHKS, CDR2 YYEKEE (reference sequence). This CDR3 is built from 14 residues. V trimming: 4 bases; J trimming: 5 bases; junction bases outside the gene matches: 6. CDR3 protein: CASSRTGIDQPQHF. DNA for the CDR3: TGTGCCAGCAGCCGGACAGGAATTGATCAGCCCCAGCATTTT.

V usage is TRBV15 and J usage is TRBJ2-7; a weak D match, TRBD2 (5 bases). Germline CDR1 reads LNHNV; CDR2 reads YYDKDF (reference sequence). The CDR3 spans 14 residues. V gave up 5 bases and J gave up 3 bases, with 14 bases separating them. The CDR3 DNA reads TGTGCCACCAGCGAGATAGACCGGGGCTACGAGCAGTACTTC. It encodes CATSEIDRGYEQYF.

The table lists this clone with a count of one. The chain is built from TRBV30 and TRBJ1-2, with D perhaps matching TRBD1 (6 bases). Looked up from germline, CDR1 is GTSNPN and CDR2 is SVGIG (reference sequence). Trimming left V 2 bases short and J 10 bases short, with 14 bases between. This CDR3 has 12 amino acids. The CDR3, as DNA: TGTGCCTGGAGTCCTGGACAGCATTTCTACACCTTC. Its protein product is CAWSPGQHFYTF.

The chain employs TRBV19 and TRBJ1-6, with D possibly TRBD1 on 6 matching bases. Trimming shortened V by 0 bases and J by 10 bases, and 13 bases separated the two germline ends. The germline V gene encodes CDR1 LNHDA and CDR2 SQIVND (reference sequence). There are 15 residues in the CDR3. CDR3 DNA sequence: TGTGCCAGTAGTATAGATCGGGGGGCAGGATCACCCCTCCACTTT. This codes for CASSIDRGAGSPLHF.

Only one count was recorded for this clone. The V call is TRBV2, the J call TRBJ1-5, with a possible D match to TRBD1 (5 bases). V was clipped by 1 base and J by 2 bases, with 9 bases between them. The germline gives CDR1 SNHLY, CDR2 FYNNEI. CDR3 length equals 15 residues. CDR3 loop: CASSEEGLGNQPQHF. Here the CDR3 DNA reads TGTGCCAGCAGTGAAGAGGGGTTGGGCAATCAGCCCCAGCATTTT. Based on the CDR3 plus reference TRBV2 and TRBJ1-5, the full variable domain is EPEVTQTPSHQVTQMGQEVILRCVPISNHLYFYWYRQILGQKVEFLVSFYNNEISEKSEIFDDQFSVERPDGSNFTLKIRSTKLEDSAMYFCASSEEGLGNQPQHFGDGTRLSIL.

The chain has TRBV7-3 and TRBJ1-2; 9 bases fit TRBD1. The J segment lost 5 bases and the V segment lost 0 bases, leaving 7 bases of the junction unmatched. This CDR3 contains 16 residues. CDR1 is SGHTA and CDR2 is FQGTGA in the germline V gene. DNA for the CDR3: TGTGCCAGCAGCTTAACGGGGACAGGGACTTGGTATGGCTACACCTTC. Translated, it gives CASSLTGTGTWYGYTF.

The rearrangement joins TRBV28 to TRBJ1-5; 7 nucleotides match TRBD1. The CDR3 extends over 14 amino acids. The V and J ends lost 8 bases and 5 bases, in that order; junction bases with no gene match: 9. Germline loops: CDR1 MDHEN, CDR2 SYDVKM. CDR3 nucleotides: TGTGCCAGCTCCTCAGGGGGGGTTTATCAGCCCCAGCATTTT. Its protein product is CASSSGGVYQPQHF.

This clone has only one observation. This chain connects TRBV7-2 to TRBJ2-1; D gene ambiguous. Trimming shortened V by 3 bases and J by 0 bases, and 12 bases separated the two germline ends. The CDR3 spans 16 residues. Germline loops: CDR1 SGHTA, CDR2 FQGNSA. The CDR3 sequence is CASSFRAASSYNEQFF. The CDR3 DNA reads TGTGCCAGCAGCTTTAGGGCTGCGAGCTCCTACAATGAGCAGTTCTTC.

The chain has TRBV3-1 (or the pseudogene TRBV3-2) and TRBJ1-6; 8 bases align to TRBD1. Per germline, CDR1 LGHDT and CDR2 YNNKEL (reference sequence). This CDR3 comprises 13 residues. The trim removed 4 bases at V and 10 bases at J, leaving 3 bases unmatched. The CDR3 nucleotides read TGTGCCAGCAGCCGGACAGGGAAATCACCCCTCCACTTT. It is translated as CASSRTGKSPLHF.

This chain connects TRBV11-3 to TRBJ1-1; 7 positions match TRBD1. Germline trimming cut 5 bases from V and 0 bases from J; bases unmatched to any gene: 0. Germline values: CDR1 SGHNT, CDR2 YENEEA. The CDR3 has 13 residues. CDR3 in DNA: TGTGCCAGCAGCGGGACAGTGAACACTGAAGCTTTCTTT. Protein: CASSGTVNTEAFF.

The chain combines TRBV2 with TRBJ2-3; 14 bases fit TRBD2. The junction had 8 bases not matched to a gene; V was cut back by 6 bases and J by 0 bases. The CDR3 spans 18 residues. Germline CDR1 and CDR2: SNHLY and FYNNEI. The CDR3 here is CASRKTSGGATSTDTQYF. The DNA of the CDR3 is TGTGCCAGCAGGAAGACTAGCGGGGGGGCAACTAGCACAGATACGCAGTATTTT.

V and J are TRBV28 and TRBJ1-5; 8 nucleotides match TRBD1. The CDR3 runs 14 residues. V dropped 8 bases and J dropped 4; count of bases not matched to a gene: 7. In germline, CDR1 is MDHEN, CDR2 SYDVKM. DNA of the CDR3: TGTGCCAGCGGCAGGTGGGACAGGAATCAGCCCCAGCATTTT. Translation: CASGRWDRNQPQHF.

The chain carries TRBV7-2 and TRBJ2-2; tentative D call: TRBD1 (6 bases). Germline CDR1 and CDR2: SGHTA and FQGNSA. This CDR3 is built from 16 residues. The V end lost 7 bases, the J end lost 1 base, and 16 bases lay between the germline ends. The CDR3 is CASTPTGHMNTGELFF. CDR3 bases: TGTGCCAGCACCCCGACGGGACATATGAACACCGGGGAGCTGTTTTTT.

V gene TRBV4-1 combines with J gene TRBJ1-4; TRBD1 is a possible D gene (5 bases). The CDR3 runs to 12 residues. V lost 1 base, J lost 8 bases, and 5 bases lay in between. Germline-derived CDR1 and CDR2 are MGHRA and YSYEKL. The CDR3 nucleotides are TGCGCCAGCAGCCAAGGGGGGGAAAAACTGTTTTTT. Translated, it gives CASSQGGEKLFF.

The chain employs TRBV14 and TRBJ1-2; no clear D. CDR3 length equals 16 residues. Between the trimmed V and J ends, which lost 4 bases and 0 bases, there was a span of 15 bases. Germline assignment: CDR1 SGHDN and CDR2 FVKESK. The CDR3 region is CASSPLGSNTNYGYTF. The CDR3 nucleotides read TGTGCCAGCAGCCCCCTGGGGTCGAACACTAACTATGGCTACACCTTC. The full variable domain, completed using reference TRBV14 and TRBJ1-2, is EAGVTQFPSHSVIEKGQTVTLRCDPISGHDNLYWYRRVMGKEIKFLLHFVKESKQDESGMPNNRFLAERTGGTYSTLKVQPAELEDSGVYFCASSPLGSNTNYGYTFGSGTRLTVV.